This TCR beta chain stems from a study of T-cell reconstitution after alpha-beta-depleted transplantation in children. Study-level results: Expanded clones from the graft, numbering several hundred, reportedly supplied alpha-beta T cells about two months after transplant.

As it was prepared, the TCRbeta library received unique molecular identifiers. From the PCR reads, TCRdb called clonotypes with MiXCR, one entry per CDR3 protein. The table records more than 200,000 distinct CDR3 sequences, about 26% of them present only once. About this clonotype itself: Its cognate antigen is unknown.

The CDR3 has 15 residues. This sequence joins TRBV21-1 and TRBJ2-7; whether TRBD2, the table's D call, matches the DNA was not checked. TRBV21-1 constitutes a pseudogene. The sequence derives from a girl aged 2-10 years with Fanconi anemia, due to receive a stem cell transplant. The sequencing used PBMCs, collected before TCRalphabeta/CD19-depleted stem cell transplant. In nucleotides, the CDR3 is TGTGCCAGCAGCAACGGTAGCGGGGGGGCCTACGAGCAGTACTTC. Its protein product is CASSNGSGGAYEQYF.